This TCR beta chain appears in the sequencing data of a study of molecular identifiers for immune sequencing clone quantification. Study context: Replicate experiments divided RNA from around 20,000 or 100,000 naive CD8 cells into five parts and sequenced four.

This clonotype was observed a few times. One entry per CDR3 protein, called by TCRdb with MiXCR from the PCR reads. The data show about 640,000 distinct CDR3 sequences, about 20% seen once. The CDR3 is 13 amino acids. Trimming cost V 3 bases and J 2 bases, with 7 bases left between them. Germline CDR1 and CDR2: SGHDT and YYEEEE. Sorted naive CD8 T cells were those defined as CD8+CD4-CCR7+CD45RA+. The rearrangement links TRBV5-6 to TRBJ2-3; D remains ambiguous. This TCR derives from a human donor in good health. Some libraries in this study had Jurkat cell RNA spiked in. What was sequenced was naive CD8+ T cells from blood, with Jurkat cell RNA spiked in. Subset: FACS-sorted CD8+CD4-CCR7+CD45RA+ naive T cells. CDR3 DNA sequence: TGTGCCAGCAGCTGGGCCCCCACAGATACGCAGTATTTT. Translating it yields CASSWAPTDTQYF.